These T cell receptor beta chains were read from a single sample in a study of CD8 T cells in ankylosing spondylitis. TCRdb re-analysed the 5' RACE reads in MiXCR, keeping a single row per CDR3 protein. The sample yields approximately 300,000 distinct CDR3 sequences, about 20% seen once. The sample taken for sequencing was blood, either unsorted or a sorted T cell fraction (not recorded which). The receptors stem from a female donor with ankylosing spondylitis or in good health (not recorded which). The CDR3 runs from the conserved cysteine through the conserved F or W. Fields, in order: clone size, D gene, V gene, J gene, CDR3 protein, CDR3 DNA. A D gene is named only where the DNA matches it firmly. Clone size is stated in some rows and not others, as once, few, many or a class when expanded.

clone size: .
D gene: .
V gene: TRBV7-9
J gene: TRBJ1-4
CDR3 protein: CASSLSQSNEKLFF
CDR3 DNA: TGTGCCAGCAGCTTATCCCAGAGTAATGAAAAACTGTTTTTT

clone size: .
D gene: .
V gene: TRBV5-6
J gene: TRBJ2-6
CDR3 protein: CASSLVARVSGANVLTF
CDR3 DNA: TGTGCCAGCAGCTTGGTGGCGCGGGTATCTGGGGCCAACGTCCTGACTTTC

clone size: many
D gene: .
V gene: TRBV12-3/TRBV12-4
J gene: TRBJ2-1
CDR3 protein: CASRELSSYNEQFF
CDR3 DNA: TGTGCCAGCAGGGAGTTGAGCTCCTACAATGAGCAGTTCTTC

clone size: .
D gene: TRBD2
V gene: TRBV7-2
J gene: TRBJ2-5
CDR3 protein: CASSPRGARETQYF
CDR3 DNA: TGTGCCAGCAGCCCGCGGGGGGCAAGGGAGACCCAGTACTTC

clone size: .
D gene: TRBD1
V gene: TRBV2
J gene: TRBJ1-2
CDR3 protein: CASSSQTGGGGYTF
CDR3 DNA: TGTGCCAGCAGCTCCCAGACAGGGGGAGGCGGCTACACCTTC

clone size: few
D gene: .
V gene: TRBV3-1
J gene: TRBJ1-2
CDR3 protein: CASSQIDIGYTF
CDR3 DNA: TGTGCCAGCAGCCAAATAGACATCGGCTACACCTTC

clone size: .
D gene: .
V gene: TRBV12-5
J gene: TRBJ2-7
CDR3 protein: CASCWVGRSYEQYF
CDR3 DNA: TGTGCTAGTTGCTGGGTGGGGAGGTCCTACGAGCAGTACTTC

clone size: few
D gene: .
V gene: TRBV12-3/TRBV12-4
J gene: TRBJ1-6
CDR3 protein: CASSLGLRGSPLHF
CDR3 DNA: TGTGCCAGCAGTTTGGGGCTTCGGGGGTCACCCCTCCACTTT

clone size: .
D gene: TRBD2
V gene: TRBV20-1
J gene: TRBJ2-7
CDR3 protein: CSAKREGRNEQYF
CDR3 DNA: TGCAGTGCTAAACGGGAGGGCCGAAACGAGCAGTACTTC

clone size: .
D gene: .
V gene: TRBV3-1
J gene: TRBJ1-1
CDR3 protein: CASSLGDTEAFF
CDR3 DNA: TGTGCCAGCAGCCTCGGGGACACTGAAGCTTTCTTT

clone size: .
D gene: .
V gene: TRBV10-3
J gene: TRBJ2-7
CDR3 protein: CAISETLARAYEQYF
CDR3 DNA: TGTGCCATCAGTGAGACTCTAGCGAGAGCCTACGAGCAGTACTTC

clone size: many
D gene: TRBD1
V gene: TRBV12-3/TRBV12-4
J gene: TRBJ2-1
CDR3 protein: CASSSLQGRYEQFF
CDR3 DNA: TGTGCCAGCAGTTCCCTACAGGGGCGGTATGAGCAGTTCTTC

clone size: .
D gene: TRBD2
V gene: TRBV6-1
J gene: TRBJ2-1
CDR3 protein: CASLAGSFYNEQFF
CDR3 DNA: TGTGCCAGCCTAGCGGGAAGTTTTTACAATGAGCAGTTCTTC

clone size: many
D gene: .
V gene: TRBV6-2/TRBV6-3
J gene: TRBJ2-1
CDR3 protein: CASSYRGSYNEQFF
CDR3 DNA: TGTGCCAGCAGTTACAGGGGCTCCTACAATGAGCAGTTCTTC

clone size: many
D gene: .
V gene: TRBV12-3/TRBV12-4
J gene: TRBJ2-1
CDR3 protein: CASRKTDNEQFF
CDR3 DNA: TGTGCCAGCAGAAAGACCGACAATGAGCAGTTCTTC

clone size: .
D gene: .
V gene: TRBV21-1
J gene: TRBJ2-5
CDR3 protein: CASTPGVRREETQYF
CDR3 DNA: TGTGCCAGCACCCCCGGGGTCAGGAGAGAGGAGACCCAGTACTTC

clone size: .
D gene: .
V gene: TRBV12-3/TRBV12-4
J gene: TRBJ1-2
CDR3 protein: CASSFIGSGGYTF
CDR3 DNA: TGTGCCAGCAGTTTTATAGGGTCGGGCGGCTACACCTTC

clone size: .
D gene: TRBD1
V gene: TRBV6-1
J gene: TRBJ1-6
CDR3 protein: CASSRGQGASIFTLHF
CDR3 DNA: TGTGCCAGCAGTCGCGGACAGGGGGCATCGATTTTCACCCTCCACTTT

clone size: many
D gene: TRBD2
V gene: TRBV7-6
J gene: TRBJ2-5
CDR3 protein: CASSLNPAGVVKTQYF
CDR3 DNA: TGTGCCAGCAGCTTAAATCCAGCGGGAGTCGTGAAGACCCAGTACTTC

clone size: once
D gene: TRBD2
V gene: TRBV20-1
J gene: TRBJ2-1
CDR3 protein: CSASGTRNDEQFF
CDR3 DNA: TGCAGTGCCTCCGGGACTAGGAACGATGAGCAGTTCTTC

clone size: .
D gene: TRBD1
V gene: TRBV5-6
J gene: TRBJ2-7
CDR3 protein: CASSPPTGNTYEQYF
CDR3 DNA: TGTGCCAGCAGCCCACCGACAGGGAACACCTACGAGCAGTACTTC

clone size: .
D gene: .
V gene: TRBV5-1
J gene: TRBJ2-3
CDR3 protein: CASRPNSGSDTQYF
CDR3 DNA: TGCGCCAGCAGGCCTAACAGCGGCTCGGATACGCAGTATTTT

clone size: .
D gene: .
V gene: TRBV11-2
J gene: TRBJ2-4
CDR3 protein: CASIPCGAKNIQYF
CDR3 DNA: TGTGCCAGCATCCCCTGTGGAGCCAAAAACATTCAGTACTTC

clone size: .
D gene: TRBD1
V gene: TRBV2
J gene: TRBJ2-3
CDR3 protein: CASSGIQGVRSTDTQYF
CDR3 DNA: TGTGCCAGCAGTGGGATACAGGGGGTGAGGAGCACAGATACGCAGTATTTT

clone size: many
D gene: TRBD2
V gene: TRBV9
J gene: TRBJ2-1
CDR3 protein: CASSSRTSHNEQFF
CDR3 DNA: TGTGCCAGCAGCTCCCGGACTAGCCACAATGAGCAGTTCTTC

clone size: .
D gene: .
V gene: TRBV20-1
J gene: TRBJ2-3
CDR3 protein: CSAPHLSTDTQYF
CDR3 DNA: TGCAGTGCCCCACACTTGTCCACAGATACGCAGTATTTT

clone size: many
D gene: .
V gene: TRBV5-6
J gene: TRBJ2-7
CDR3 protein: CASSLERQDYEQYF
CDR3 DNA: TGTGCCAGCAGCTTGGAAAGACAGGACTACGAGCAGTACTTC

clone size: .
D gene: .
V gene: TRBV7-2
J gene: TRBJ1-1
CDR3 protein: CASSLQAFF
CDR3 DNA: TGTGCCAGCAGCCTTCAAGCTTTCTTT

clone size: few
D gene: .
V gene: TRBV3-1
J gene: TRBJ1-2
CDR3 protein: CASSPGRVGYGYTF
CDR3 DNA: TGTGCCAGCAGCCCCGGGAGGGTAGGCTATGGCTACACCTTC

clone size: .
D gene: TRBD2
V gene: TRBV20-1
J gene: TRBJ2-1
CDR3 protein: CSAPDPGLAGIYNEQFF
CDR3 DNA: TGCAGTGCTCCGGACCCGGGACTAGCGGGGATCTACAATGAGCAGTTCTTC

clone size: .
D gene: TRBD2
V gene: TRBV25-1
J gene: TRBJ2-3
CDR3 protein: CASGTSGRYGTDTQYF
CDR3 DNA: TGTGCCAGCGGGACTAGCGGGAGGTACGGCACAGATACGCAGTATTTT

clone size: .
D gene: .
V gene: TRBV7-3
J gene: TRBJ2-1
CDR3 protein: CASSKGLFDEQFF
CDR3 DNA: TGTGCCAGCAGCAAGGGACTCTTCGATGAGCAGTTCTTC

clone size: .
D gene: .
V gene: TRBV11-2
J gene: TRBJ2-7
CDR3 protein: CASRDIKSYEQYF
CDR3 DNA: TGTGCCAGCAGGGACATTAAATCCTACGAGCAGTACTTC

clone size: .
D gene: .
V gene: TRBV14
J gene: TRBJ1-1
CDR3 protein: CASSHYLNTEAFF
CDR3 DNA: TGTGCCAGCAGCCATTACTTGAACACTGAAGCTTTCTTT

clone size: many
D gene: .
V gene: TRBV27
J gene: TRBJ2-3
CDR3 protein: CASSKRLVSLTDTQYF
CDR3 DNA: TGTGCCAGCAGTAAACGACTAGTGTCCCTTACAGATACGCAGTATTTT

clone size: few
D gene: TRBD1
V gene: TRBV15
J gene: TRBJ1-1
CDR3 protein: CATSRGPYNSDRGRGYTEAFF
CDR3 DNA: TGTGCCACCAGCAGAGGACCTTACAACTCCGACAGGGGAAGAGGGTACACTGAAGCTTTCTTT

clone size: few
D gene: TRBD2
V gene: TRBV5-1
J gene: TRBJ2-3
CDR3 protein: CASSPAWREGTDTQYF
CDR3 DNA: TGCGCCAGCAGCCCGGCGTGGCGGGAGGGCACAGATACGCAGTATTTT

clone size: .
D gene: TRBD1
V gene: TRBV5-6
J gene: TRBJ1-1
CDR3 protein: CASARGPIRMNTEAFF
CDR3 DNA: TGTGCCAGCGCGAGGGGGCCCATACGCATGAACACTGAAGCTTTCTTT

clone size: .
D gene: .
V gene: TRBV7-3
J gene: TRBJ2-1
CDR3 protein: CASSLKGIHNEQFF
CDR3 DNA: TGTGCCAGCAGCTTAAAAGGTATCCACAATGAGCAGTTCTTC

clone size: .
D gene: TRBD2
V gene: TRBV18
J gene: TRBJ2-7
CDR3 protein: CASTLAGGTMEQYF
CDR3 DNA: TGTGCCAGCACTCTAGCGGGAGGTACCATGGAGCAGTACTTC

clone size: .
D gene: TRBD1
V gene: TRBV6-1
J gene: TRBJ2-1
CDR3 protein: CASSLGQGWNEQFF
CDR3 DNA: TGTGCCAGCAGTCTAGGACAGGGGTGGAATGAGCAGTTCTTC

clone size: .
D gene: .
V gene: TRBV19
J gene: TRBJ2-3
CDR3 protein: CASSITRQGDTQYF
CDR3 DNA: TGTGCCAGTAGTATAACTCGCCAAGGTGATACGCAGTATTTT

clone size: .
D gene: .
V gene: TRBV25-1
J gene: TRBJ2-2
CDR3 protein: CASSRGELFF
CDR3 DNA: TGTGCCAGCAGTCGTGGGGAGCTGTTTTTT

clone size: .
D gene: .
V gene: TRBV7-9
J gene: TRBJ2-6
CDR3 protein: CAILSGANVLTF
CDR3 DNA: TGTGCCATTCTTTCTGGGGCCAACGTCCTGACTTTC

clone size: .
D gene: TRBD2
V gene: TRBV20-1
J gene: TRBJ2-1
CDR3 protein: CSAPNSGTSGPGGEQFF
CDR3 DNA: TGCAGTGCTCCGAATTCCGGGACTAGCGGCCCAGGAGGTGAGCAGTTCTTC

clone size: few
D gene: .
V gene: TRBV5-6
J gene: TRBJ2-3
CDR3 protein: CASSLRQPAADTQYF
CDR3 DNA: TGTGCCAGCAGCTTGCGACAGCCGGCAGCAGATACGCAGTATTTT

clone size: few
D gene: .
V gene: TRBV20-1
J gene: TRBJ2-1
CDR3 protein: CSAPRRGRPYNEQFF
CDR3 DNA: TGCAGTGCCCCTCGGAGGGGGAGGCCATACAATGAGCAGTTCTTC

clone size: few
D gene: TRBD2
V gene: TRBV15
J gene: TRBJ2-7
CDR3 protein: CATSREGLAGNPSEQYF
CDR3 DNA: TGTGCCACCAGCAGAGAAGGACTAGCGGGAAACCCGAGCGAGCAGTACTTC

clone size: few
D gene: TRBD1
V gene: TRBV2
J gene: TRBJ1-2
CDR3 protein: CASRLRDRVYGYTF
CDR3 DNA: TGTGCCAGCAGGCTCCGGGACAGGGTCTATGGCTACACCTTC

clone size: .
D gene: .
V gene: TRBV9
J gene: TRBJ2-3
CDR3 protein: CASSGQGADTQYF
CDR3 DNA: TGTGCCAGCAGCGGCCAAGGGGCAGATACGCAGTATTTT